The clone carrying this TCR beta chain was detected ten times or more. From 2 million PBMCs stored at -80 C, the unsorted libraries were generated. A 10-nucleotide random UMI tagged transcripts in template-switch 5'RACE cDNA synthesis. TCRdb re-derived calls from the 5' RACE reads in MiXCR, one entry per CDR3 protein. The repertoire consists of 70,000 or so distinct CDR3 sequences, with 2.5% to 4% occurring once and the leading ten covering approximately 4.7%. This entry is derived from a study of neurological immune-mediated disorders. CDR3 length: 13 amino acids. V lost 0 bases, J lost 4 bases, and 7 bases lay in between. Germline CDR1 SGHTA, CDR2 FQGNSA.

The genes are TRBV7-2 and TRBJ2-7; the D is unclear. Sequenced sample: PBMCs. This TCR was sampled from a woman between 45 and 65 years old with multiple sclerosis. This CDR3 reads CASSLALSYEQYF. The CDR3, as DNA: TGTGCCAGCAGCTTAGCCCTCAGTTACGAGCAGTACTTC.